The T cell receptor (beta chain) under discussion was sequenced for a study of blood T cell repertoires in COVID-19. Study in general: COVID-19 samples, acute and convalescent, were from the United States, Italy and Spain.

Germline lookup yields CDR1 SGHRS and CDR2 YFSETQ. CDR3 length equals 14 residues. The V and J ends lost 2 bases and 5 bases, in that order; junction bases with no gene match: 3. Authors' processing steps: Estimates of nucleated cell counts were drawn from the amplification of reference gene primers. The assay was immunoSEQ multiplex PCR, and TCRdb's table has in-frame clones only and misses some. That table is the source of V, J and clone size, and D and trimming were worked out from the DNA. The table has about 48,000 clones, 82% seen once. This clone appeared a single time. The V and J genes are TRBV5-1 and TRBJ2-2, with 7 bases identical to TRBD2. Sequencing was performed on peripheral blood. The clonotype comes from a man in his forties or fifties with acute or convalescent COVID-19. CDR3 DNA sequence: TGCGCCAGCAGCTTAAGCGGGGCGACCGGGGAGCTGTTTTTT. Its translation: CASSLSGATGELFF.